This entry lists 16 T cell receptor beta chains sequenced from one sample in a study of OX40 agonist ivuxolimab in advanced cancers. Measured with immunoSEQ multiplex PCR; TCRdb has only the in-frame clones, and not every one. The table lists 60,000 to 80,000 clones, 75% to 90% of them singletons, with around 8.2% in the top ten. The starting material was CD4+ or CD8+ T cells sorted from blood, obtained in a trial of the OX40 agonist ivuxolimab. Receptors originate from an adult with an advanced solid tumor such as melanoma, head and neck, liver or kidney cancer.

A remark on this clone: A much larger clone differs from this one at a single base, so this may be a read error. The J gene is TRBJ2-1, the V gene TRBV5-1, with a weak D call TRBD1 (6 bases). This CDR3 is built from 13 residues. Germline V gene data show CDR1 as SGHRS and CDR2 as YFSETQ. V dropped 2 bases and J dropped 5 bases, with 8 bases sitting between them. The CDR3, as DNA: TGCGCCAGCAGCTTCGGACAGAACAATGAGCAGTTCTTC. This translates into CASSFGQNNEQFF.

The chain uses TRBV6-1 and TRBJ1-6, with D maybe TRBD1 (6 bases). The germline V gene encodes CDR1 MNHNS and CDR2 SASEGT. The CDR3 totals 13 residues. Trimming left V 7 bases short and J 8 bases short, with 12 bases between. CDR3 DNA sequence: TGTGCCAGCAAGACAGGTATCCATTCACCCCTCCACTTT. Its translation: CASKTGIHSPLHF.

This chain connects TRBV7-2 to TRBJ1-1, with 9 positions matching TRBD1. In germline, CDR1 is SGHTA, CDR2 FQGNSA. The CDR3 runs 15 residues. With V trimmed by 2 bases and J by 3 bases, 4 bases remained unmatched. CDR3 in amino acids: CASSLLGQGYTEAFF. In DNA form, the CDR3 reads TGTGCCAGCAGCTTACTGGGACAGGGATACACTGAAGCTTTCTTT.

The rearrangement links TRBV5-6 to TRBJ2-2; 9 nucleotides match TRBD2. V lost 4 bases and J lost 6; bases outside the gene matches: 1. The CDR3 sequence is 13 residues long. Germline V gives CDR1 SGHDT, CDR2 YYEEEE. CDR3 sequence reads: CASSGTSPGELFF. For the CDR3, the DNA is TGTGCCAGCAGCGGGACTAGCCCCGGGGAGCTGTTTTTT.

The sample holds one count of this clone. DNA of the CDR3: TGCAGCTGTGCCGAATTGGGGTCCTACGAGCAGTACTTC. Its translation is CSCAELGSYEQYF. The chain combines TRBV29-1 with TRBJ2-7, with no clear D. This CDR3 region has 13 residues. Trimming removed 8 bases at V and 1 base at J, with 15 bases between. The V gene's germline CDR1 is SQVTM and CDR2 ANQGSEA.

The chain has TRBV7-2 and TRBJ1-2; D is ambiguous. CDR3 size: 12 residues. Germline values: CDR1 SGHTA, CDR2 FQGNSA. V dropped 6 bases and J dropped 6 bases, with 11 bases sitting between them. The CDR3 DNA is TGTGCCAGCAGTTCTAACTGGGATGGCTACACCTTC. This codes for CASSSNWDGYTF.

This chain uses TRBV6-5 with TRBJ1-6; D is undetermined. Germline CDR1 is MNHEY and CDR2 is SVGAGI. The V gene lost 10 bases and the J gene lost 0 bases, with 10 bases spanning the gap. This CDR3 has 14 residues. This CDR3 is CAIRGSSYNSPLHF. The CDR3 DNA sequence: TGTGCCATTCGAGGGAGCTCCTATAATTCACCCCTCCACTTT.

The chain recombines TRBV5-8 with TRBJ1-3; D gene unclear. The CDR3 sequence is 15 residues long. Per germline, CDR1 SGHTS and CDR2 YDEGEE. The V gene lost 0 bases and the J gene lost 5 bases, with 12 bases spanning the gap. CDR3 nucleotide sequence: TGTGCCAGCAGCTTGGCCGGTGGACCCCGAAACACCATATATTTT. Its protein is CASSLAGGPRNTIYF. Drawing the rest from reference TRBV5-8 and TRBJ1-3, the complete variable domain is EAGVTQSPTHLIKTRGQQATLRCSPISGHTSVYWYQQALGLGLQFLLWYDEGEERNRGNFPPRFSGRQFPNYSSELNVNALELEDSALYLCASSLAGGPRNTIYFGEGSWLTVV.

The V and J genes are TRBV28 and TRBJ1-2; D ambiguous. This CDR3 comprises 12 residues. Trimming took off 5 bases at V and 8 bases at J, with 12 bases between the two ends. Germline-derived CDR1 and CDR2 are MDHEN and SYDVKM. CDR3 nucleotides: TGTGCCAGCAGTATCAAGGGAGGCGGCTACACCTTC. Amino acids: CASSIKGGGYTF.

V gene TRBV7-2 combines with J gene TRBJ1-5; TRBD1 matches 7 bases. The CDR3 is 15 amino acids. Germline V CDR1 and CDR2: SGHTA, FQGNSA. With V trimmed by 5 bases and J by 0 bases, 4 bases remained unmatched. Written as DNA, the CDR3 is TGTGCCAGCAGCCGGACAGGCTATAGCAATCAGCCCCAGCATTTT. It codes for CASSRTGYSNQPQHF.

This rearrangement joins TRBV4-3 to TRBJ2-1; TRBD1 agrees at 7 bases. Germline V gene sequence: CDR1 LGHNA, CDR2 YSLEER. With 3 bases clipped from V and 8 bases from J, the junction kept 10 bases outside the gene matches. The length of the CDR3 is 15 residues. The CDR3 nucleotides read TGCGCCAGCAGCCACTCGGGACAGCTAACGGATGAGCAGTTCTTC. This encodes CASSHSGQLTDEQFF.

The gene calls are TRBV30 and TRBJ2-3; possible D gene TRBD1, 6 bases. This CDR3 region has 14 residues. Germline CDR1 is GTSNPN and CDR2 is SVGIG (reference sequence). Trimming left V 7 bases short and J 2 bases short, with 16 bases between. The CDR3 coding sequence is TGTGCCTCCCGGTGGGGGCCGAACACAGATACGCAGTATTTT. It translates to CASRWGPNTDTQYF.

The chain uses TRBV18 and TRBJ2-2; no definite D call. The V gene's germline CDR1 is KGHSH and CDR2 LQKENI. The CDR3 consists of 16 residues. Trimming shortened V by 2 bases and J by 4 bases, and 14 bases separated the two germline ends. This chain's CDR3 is CASSPRATPGTGELFF. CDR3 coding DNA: TGTGCCAGCTCACCAAGAGCTACACCCGGCACCGGGGAGCTGTTTTTT.

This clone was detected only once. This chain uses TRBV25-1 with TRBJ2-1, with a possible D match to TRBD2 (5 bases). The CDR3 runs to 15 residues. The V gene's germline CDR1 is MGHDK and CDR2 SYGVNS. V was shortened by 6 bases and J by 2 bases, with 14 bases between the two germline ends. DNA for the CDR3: TGTGCCAGCAGCCAAGGGAGAAATGCCTACAATGAGCAGTTCTTC. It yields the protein CASSQGRNAYNEQFF.

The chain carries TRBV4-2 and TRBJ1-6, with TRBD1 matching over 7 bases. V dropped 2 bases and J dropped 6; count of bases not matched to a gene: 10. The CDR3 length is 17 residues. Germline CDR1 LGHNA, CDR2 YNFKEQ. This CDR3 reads CASSQYSPGQLNSPLHF. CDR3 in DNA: TGTGCCAGCAGCCAATATTCCCCGGGACAGCTTAATTCACCCCTCCACTTT.

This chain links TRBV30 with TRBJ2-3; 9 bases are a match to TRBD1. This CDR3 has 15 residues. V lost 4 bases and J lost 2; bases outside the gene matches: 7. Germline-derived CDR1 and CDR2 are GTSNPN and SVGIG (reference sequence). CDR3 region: CAWKAWDRDTDTQYF. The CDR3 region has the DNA TGTGCCTGGAAAGCCTGGGACAGGGACACAGATACGCAGTATTTT. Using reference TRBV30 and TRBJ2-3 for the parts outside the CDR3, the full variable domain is SQTIHQWPATLVQPVGSPLSLECTVEGTSNPNLYWYRQAAGRGLQLLFYSVGIGQISSEVPQNLSASRPQDRQFILSSKKLLLSDSGFYLCAWKAWDRDTDTQYFGPGTRLTVL.